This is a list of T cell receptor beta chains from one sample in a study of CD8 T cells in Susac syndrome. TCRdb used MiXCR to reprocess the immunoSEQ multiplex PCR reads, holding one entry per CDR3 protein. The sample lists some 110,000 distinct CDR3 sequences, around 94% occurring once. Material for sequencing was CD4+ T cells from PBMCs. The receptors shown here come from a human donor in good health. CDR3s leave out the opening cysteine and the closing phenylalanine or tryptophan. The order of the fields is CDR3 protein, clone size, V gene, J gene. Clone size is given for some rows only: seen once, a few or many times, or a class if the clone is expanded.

CDR3: ASRVAGVTYEQY; size: .; V: TRBV12-3/TRBV12-4; J: TRBJ2-7
CDR3: ASSSPGGWGETQY; size: .; V: TRBV3-1; J: TRBJ2-5
CDR3: ASSASMLRANYEQY; size: .; V: TRBV21-1; J: TRBJ2-7
CDR3: ASLPGQGRRNTEAF; size: .; V: TRBV13; J: TRBJ1-1
CDR3: ASSEWGPGGTEAF; size: .; V: TRBV2; J: TRBJ1-1
CDR3: SGRQNTDTQY; size: .; V: TRBV20-1; J: TRBJ2-3
CDR3: ASSATAYGYT; size: .; V: TRBV9; J: TRBJ1-2
CDR3: ASSADTGAIGYT; size: .; V: TRBV5-1; J: TRBJ1-2
CDR3: ASSYSKGATNEKLF; size: .; V: TRBV6-5; J: TRBJ1-4
CDR3: ASHKQGGYGYT; size: .; V: TRBV19; J: TRBJ1-2
CDR3: ASSWDRGRGEQF; size: .; V: TRBV27; J: TRBJ2-1
CDR3: ASSVDLRNTEAF; size: .; V: TRBV5-1; J: TRBJ1-1
CDR3: ASSYSNLANYGYT; size: once; V: TRBV6-5; J: TRBJ1-2
CDR3: ASSSDGEQY; size: .; V: TRBV5-1; J: TRBJ2-7
CDR3: ASSPAGPVYEQY; size: once; V: TRBV25-1; J: TRBJ2-7
CDR3: ASSYTDRGSQPQH; size: .; V: TRBV6-2/TRBV6-3; J: TRBJ1-5
CDR3: ASSPNPGKNTEAF; size: .; V: TRBV7-2; J: TRBJ1-1
CDR3: ASSESTGTDTQY; size: .; V: TRBV10-2; J: TRBJ2-3
CDR3: ASSQEVLGGGWGRSSYEQY; size: .; V: TRBV4-3; J: TRBJ2-7
CDR3: ASSESITDTQY; size: .; V: TRBV25-1; J: TRBJ2-3
CDR3: ASSRITGSPGELF; size: .; V: TRBV14; J: TRBJ2-2
CDR3: ASSLSGATNEKLF; size: .; V: TRBV7-2; J: TRBJ1-4
CDR3: ASRRDSNGELF; size: once; V: TRBV5-1; J: TRBJ2-2
CDR3: ASSNSDRAETQY; size: .; V: TRBV6-2/TRBV6-3; J: TRBJ2-5
CDR3: ASSPQGATNEKLF; size: .; V: TRBV18; J: TRBJ1-4
CDR3: ASSEGDTYQPQH; size: .; V: TRBV2; J: TRBJ1-5
CDR3: SARLRPHVLT; size: once; V: TRBV20-1; J: TRBJ2-6
CDR3: ASSEFGTRTSTGANVLT; size: .; V: TRBV2; J: TRBJ2-6
CDR3: SAVRLQGWGKNIQY; size: .; V: TRBV20-1; J: TRBJ2-4
CDR3: ASSLLPGQGGEQY; size: few; V: TRBV5-1; J: TRBJ2-7
CDR3: ATGTSGDNEQF; size: .; V: TRBV2; J: TRBJ2-1